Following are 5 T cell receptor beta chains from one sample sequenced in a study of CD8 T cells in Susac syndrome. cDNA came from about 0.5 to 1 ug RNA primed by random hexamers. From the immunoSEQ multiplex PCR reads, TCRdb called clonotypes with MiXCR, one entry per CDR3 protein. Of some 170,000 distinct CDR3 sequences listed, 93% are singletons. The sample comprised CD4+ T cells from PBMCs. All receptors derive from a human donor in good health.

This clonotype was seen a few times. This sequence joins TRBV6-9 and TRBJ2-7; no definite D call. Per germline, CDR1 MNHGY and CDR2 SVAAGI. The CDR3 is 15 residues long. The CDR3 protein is CAPDGKPLAKYEQYF. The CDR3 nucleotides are TGTGCTCCCGACGGTAAACCCCTCGCCAAGTACGAGCAGTACTTC.

CDR3 nucleotides: TGTGCCAGCTCACCTGGGACAGATAACTACAATGAGCAGTTCTTC. Translation: CASSPGTDNYNEQFF. The V call is TRBV18, the J call TRBJ2-1; 7 bases align to TRBD1. The J segment lost 3 bases and the V segment lost 3 bases, leaving 5 bases of the junction unmatched. Germline V CDR1 and CDR2: KGHSH, LQKENI. The CDR3 is 15 residues long.

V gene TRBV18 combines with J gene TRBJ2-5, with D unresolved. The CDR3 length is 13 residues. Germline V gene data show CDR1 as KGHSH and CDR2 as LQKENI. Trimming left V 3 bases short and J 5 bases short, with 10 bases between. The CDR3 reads CASSPSLRETQYF. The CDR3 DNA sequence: TGTGCCAGCTCACCGAGTCTAAGGGAGACCCAGTACTTC.

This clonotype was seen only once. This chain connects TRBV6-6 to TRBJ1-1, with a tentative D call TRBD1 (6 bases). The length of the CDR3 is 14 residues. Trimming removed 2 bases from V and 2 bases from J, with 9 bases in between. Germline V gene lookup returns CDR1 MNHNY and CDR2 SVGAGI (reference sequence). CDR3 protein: CASSYGGTNTEAFF. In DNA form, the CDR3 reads TGTGCCAGCAGTTACGGGGGGACAAACACTGAAGCTTTCTTT.

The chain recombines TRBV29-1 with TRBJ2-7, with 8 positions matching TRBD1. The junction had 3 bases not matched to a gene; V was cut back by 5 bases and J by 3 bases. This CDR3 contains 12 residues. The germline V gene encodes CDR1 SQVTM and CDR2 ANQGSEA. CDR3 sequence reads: CSVRGQVYEQYF. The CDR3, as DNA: TGCAGCGTTCGGGGACAGGTCTACGAGCAGTACTTC.